These T cell receptor beta chains were read from a single sample in a study of cytomegalovirus exposure and HLA in healthy donors. Produced via immunoSEQ multiplex PCR; TCRdb's table is partial and in-frame only. The sample lists around 150,000 clones, approximately 62% seen once, with less than 1.5% in the top ten. The sample consisted of PBMCs. Receptor source: a man aged 45-60 years in good health and CMV-seronegative. Each CDR3 is given with its conserved first and last residue. The D gene is left open where the match is weak. Size is stated for part of the rows, as once, few or many counts, or as a class when the clone is expanded.

J gene: TRBJ2-5; V gene: TRBV18; clone size: .; D gene: TRBD1; CDR3 DNA: TGTGCCAGCTCACCACTTTTATTGGACAGGAGGAAAGAGACCCAGTACTTC; CDR3 protein: CASSPLLLDRRKETQYF
J gene: TRBJ1-5; V gene: TRBV7-9; clone size: .; D gene: .; CDR3 DNA: TGTGCCAGCAGCCACACAACAGGGTACAATCAGCCCCAGCATTTT; CDR3 protein: CASSHTTGYNQPQHF
J gene: TRBJ2-5; V gene: TRBV7-6; clone size: .; D gene: TRBD1; CDR3 DNA: TGTGCCAGCAGTCAAGACAGGGGGCAAGAGACCCAGTACTTC; CDR3 protein: CASSQDRGQETQYF
J gene: TRBJ1-6; V gene: TRBV11-3; clone size: .; D gene: TRBD1; CDR3 DNA: TGTGCCAGCAGCACCCGGGGGACAGGGAGGGCTAATTCACCCCTCCACTTT; CDR3 protein: CASSTRGTGRANSPLHF
J gene: TRBJ1-1; V gene: TRBV21-1; clone size: few; D gene: .; CDR3 DNA: TGTGCCAGCAGCGTGCCCCCTAGGTCGCGGGGCGGCACTGAAGCTTTCTTT; CDR3 protein: CASSVPPRSRGGTEAFF
J gene: TRBJ2-5; V gene: TRBV10-3; clone size: .; D gene: TRBD2; CDR3 DNA: TGTGCCATCAGTGACGGTCTAGCGGGGGGGCCAGGGGAGACCCAGTACTTC; CDR3 protein: CAISDGLAGGPGETQYF
J gene: TRBJ2-3; V gene: TRBV7-2; clone size: .; D gene: .; CDR3 DNA: TGTGCCAGCAGCTTGATTCCGGGGGTGCCGACAGATACGCAGTATTTT; CDR3 protein: CASSLIPGVPTDTQYF
J gene: TRBJ1-4; V gene: TRBV5-1; clone size: .; D gene: TRBD1; CDR3 DNA: TGCGCCAGCAGCTTGCTGGCCACAGGGGGCATTGAAAAACTGTTTTTT; CDR3 protein: CASSLLATGGIEKLFF
J gene: TRBJ2-7; V gene: TRBV6-5; clone size: .; D gene: TRBD1; CDR3 DNA: TGTGCCACCCTGGGACAGGCCTACGAGCAGTACTTC; CDR3 protein: CATLGQAYEQYF
J gene: TRBJ1-6; V gene: TRBV15; clone size: .; D gene: TRBD1; CDR3 DNA: TGTGCCACCAGCAGAAGCCAGGGGGCGTATAATTCACCCCTCCACTTT; CDR3 protein: CATSRSQGAYNSPLHF
J gene: TRBJ2-3; V gene: TRBV27; clone size: .; D gene: TRBD2; CDR3 DNA: TGTGCCAGCAGTTTAATAAGGACTAGCGGGGGCGCAGATACGCAGTATTTT; CDR3 protein: CASSLIRTSGGADTQYF
J gene: TRBJ1-1; V gene: TRBV28; clone size: .; D gene: TRBD1; CDR3 DNA: TGTGCCAGCAGTTCCGGGACAGGTGGTAGGGAAGCTTTCTTT; CDR3 protein: CASSSGTGGREAFF
J gene: TRBJ2-2; V gene: TRBV19; clone size: few; D gene: TRBD2; CDR3 DNA: TGTGCCAGTAGTACGGGAGGGATGAATGGCGGGGAGCTGTTTTTT; CDR3 protein: CASSTGGMNGGELFF
J gene: TRBJ2-7; V gene: TRBV21-1; clone size: .; D gene: .; CDR3 DNA: TGTGCCAGCAGCAATCGGGGGACAGGGTGCTTC; CDR3 protein: CASSNRGTGCF
J gene: TRBJ1-5; V gene: TRBV27; clone size: .; D gene: .; CDR3 DNA: TGTGCCAGCAGTTCTGGAGGATATAGCAATCAGCCCCAGCATTTT; CDR3 protein: CASSSGGYSNQPQHF
J gene: TRBJ1-1; V gene: TRBV19; clone size: .; D gene: .; CDR3 DNA: TGTGCCAGTAGTATCCCCGGGAACACTGAAGCTTTCTTT; CDR3 protein: CASSIPGNTEAFF
J gene: TRBJ1-2; V gene: TRBV9; clone size: .; D gene: .; CDR3 DNA: TGTGCCAGCAGCCCAAACACAGGGTCGGCTGGCTACACCTTC; CDR3 protein: CASSPNTGSAGYTF
J gene: TRBJ1-1; V gene: TRBV19; clone size: .; D gene: .; CDR3 DNA: TGTGCCAGTAGTTCCCCGGCAGGGGTGAACACTGAAGCTTTCTTT; CDR3 protein: CASSSPAGVNTEAFF
J gene: TRBJ1-2; V gene: TRBV7-2; clone size: few; D gene: .; CDR3 DNA: TGTGCCAGCAGCTTAGCGCCAGGGCTCCAGTATGGCTACACCTTC; CDR3 protein: CASSLAPGLQYGYTF
J gene: TRBJ2-1; V gene: TRBV10-3; clone size: once; D gene: .; CDR3 DNA: TGTGCCATCAGTGAGTCGCGGCTAGGGAGCAATGAGCAGTTCTTC; CDR3 protein: CAISESRLGSNEQFF
J gene: TRBJ2-7; V gene: TRBV5-6; clone size: .; D gene: TRBD1; CDR3 DNA: TGTGCCAGCAGCTTCGCACAGGGGATGAGCTACGAGCAGTACTTC; CDR3 protein: CASSFAQGMSYEQYF
J gene: TRBJ2-5; V gene: TRBV28; clone size: .; D gene: .; CDR3 DNA: TGTGCCAGCAGTCCCCAGGGCACAGCCCAAGAGACCCAGTACTTC; CDR3 protein: CASSPQGTAQETQYF
J gene: TRBJ1-5; V gene: TRBV18; clone size: .; D gene: TRBD1; CDR3 DNA: TGTGCCAGCTCACCCCCAACCGGGACAGGGAGAAATCAGCCCCAGCATTTT; CDR3 protein: CASSPPTGTGRNQPQHF
J gene: TRBJ1-2; V gene: TRBV5-8; clone size: .; D gene: .; CDR3 DNA: TGTGCCAGCAGCTTCCGGGGGGATCGATATGGCTACACCTTC; CDR3 protein: CASSFRGDRYGYTF
J gene: TRBJ1-2; V gene: TRBV6-1; clone size: .; D gene: .; CDR3 DNA: TGTGCCAGCAGTGATGAGGTCCGCGACTATGGCTACACCTTC; CDR3 protein: CASSDEVRDYGYTF
J gene: TRBJ1-2; V gene: TRBV25-1; clone size: .; D gene: .; CDR3 DNA: TGTGCCAGCAGTGCCCGGGACATCTATGGCTACACCTTC; CDR3 protein: CASSARDIYGYTF
J gene: TRBJ2-2; V gene: TRBV7-9; clone size: .; D gene: .; CDR3 DNA: TGTGCCAGCACCCTTCGGGGAAGACCCGCGGGACCCGGGGAGCTGTTTTTT; CDR3 protein: CASTLRGRPAGPGELFF
J gene: TRBJ2-2; V gene: TRBV7-2; clone size: .; D gene: TRBD2; CDR3 DNA: TGTGCCAGCAGCCCCCGGGCTAGCGGGGGGCGTGGCACCGGGGAGCTGTTTTTT; CDR3 protein: CASSPRASGGRGTGELFF
J gene: TRBJ1-6; V gene: TRBV19; clone size: .; D gene: .; CDR3 DNA: TGTGCCAGTAGTATAGATCCGGACAGCAGCTCCTATAATTCACCCCTCCACTTT; CDR3 protein: CASSIDPDSSSYNSPLHF
J gene: TRBJ1-1; V gene: TRBV12-5; clone size: once; D gene: TRBD1; CDR3 DNA: TGTGCTAGTGGTTTGACTCGGGGCGGGGACAGCCGGGGTGAAGCTTTCTTT; CDR3 protein: CASGLTRGGDSRGEAFF
J gene: TRBJ2-5; V gene: TRBV2; clone size: .; D gene: .; CDR3 DNA: TGTGCCAGCAGTCATAGGTTACAGCAAGAGACCCAGTACTTC; CDR3 protein: CASSHRLQQETQYF
J gene: TRBJ1-1; V gene: TRBV28; clone size: .; D gene: TRBD1; CDR3 DNA: TGTGCCAGCAGTTTCTTGGGCACAGGGGGCTCGAGGGAAGCTTTCTTT; CDR3 protein: CASSFLGTGGSREAFF
J gene: TRBJ2-3; V gene: TRBV2; clone size: .; D gene: TRBD2; CDR3 DNA: TGTGCCAGCAGTGTCCCTAGCGGGGGGGTGGATACGCAGTATTTT; CDR3 protein: CASSVPSGGVDTQYF
J gene: TRBJ2-3; V gene: TRBV28; clone size: .; D gene: .; CDR3 DNA: TGTGCCAGCAGTTGGGCGCCAATTAAGGGGACGCAGTATTTT; CDR3 protein: CASSWAPIKGTQYF
J gene: TRBJ1-2; V gene: TRBV28; clone size: .; D gene: .; CDR3 DNA: TGTGCCAGCAGTTTAGTGCAGGGGAAGGTTTTACTTAACTATGGCTACACCTTC; CDR3 protein: CASSLVQGKVLLNYGYTF
J gene: TRBJ2-1; V gene: TRBV4-1; clone size: .; D gene: .; CDR3 DNA: TGCGCCAGCAGCCCCTTCGGGGATGAGCAGTTCTTC; CDR3 protein: CASSPFGDEQFF
J gene: TRBJ2-7; V gene: TRBV28; clone size: .; D gene: TRBD1; CDR3 DNA: TGTGCCAGCAGTTTAACCCCAGGACAGGGTACCCCCTACGAGCAGTACTTC; CDR3 protein: CASSLTPGQGTPYEQYF
J gene: TRBJ2-7; V gene: TRBV27; clone size: .; D gene: TRBD1; CDR3 DNA: TGTGCCAGCAGGAGGACAGGGGGAGCCTACGAGCAGTACTTC; CDR3 protein: CASRRTGGAYEQYF
J gene: TRBJ1-3; V gene: TRBV18; clone size: .; D gene: .; CDR3 DNA: TGTGCCAGCTCACCACGGCAAGCGCAAAGCTCTGGAAACACCATATATTTT; CDR3 protein: CASSPRQAQSSGNTIYF